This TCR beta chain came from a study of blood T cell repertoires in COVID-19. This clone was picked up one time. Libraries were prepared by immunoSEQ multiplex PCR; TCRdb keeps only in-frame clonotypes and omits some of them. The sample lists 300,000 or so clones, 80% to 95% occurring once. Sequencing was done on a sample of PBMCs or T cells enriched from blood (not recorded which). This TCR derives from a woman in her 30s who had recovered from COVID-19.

In nucleotides, the CDR3 is TGTGCCAGCAGCTTTGGGACTAGCAACAATGAGCAGTTCTTC. It specifies CASSFGTSNNEQFF. This chain uses TRBV7-2 with TRBJ2-1; 9 bases are a match to TRBD2. Germline V gene lookup returns CDR1 SGHTA and CDR2 FQGNSA. J was trimmed by 5 bases and V by 3 bases; bases with no gene match: 2. The CDR3 is 14 residues long.